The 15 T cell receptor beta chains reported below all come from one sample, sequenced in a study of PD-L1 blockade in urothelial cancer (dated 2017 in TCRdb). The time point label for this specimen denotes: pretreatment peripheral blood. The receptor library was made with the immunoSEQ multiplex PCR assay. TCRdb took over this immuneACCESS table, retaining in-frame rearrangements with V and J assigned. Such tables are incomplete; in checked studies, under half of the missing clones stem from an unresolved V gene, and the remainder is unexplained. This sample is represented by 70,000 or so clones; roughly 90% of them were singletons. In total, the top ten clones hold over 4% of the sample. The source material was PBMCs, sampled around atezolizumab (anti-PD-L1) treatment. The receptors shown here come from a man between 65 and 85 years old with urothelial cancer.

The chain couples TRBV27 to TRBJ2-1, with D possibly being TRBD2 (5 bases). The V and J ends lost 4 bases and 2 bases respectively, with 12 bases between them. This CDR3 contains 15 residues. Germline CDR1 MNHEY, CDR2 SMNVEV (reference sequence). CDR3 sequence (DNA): TGTGCCAGCAGTTCCAACCCCGGGGCCTACAATGAGCAGTTCTTC. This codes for CASSSNPGAYNEQFF.

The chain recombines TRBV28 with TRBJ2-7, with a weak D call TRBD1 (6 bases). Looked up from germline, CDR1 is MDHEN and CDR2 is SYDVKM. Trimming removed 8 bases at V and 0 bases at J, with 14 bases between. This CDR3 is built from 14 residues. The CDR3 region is CASGRGGPSYEQYF. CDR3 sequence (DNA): TGTGCCAGCGGCAGGGGCGGGCCCTCCTACGAGCAGTACTTC.

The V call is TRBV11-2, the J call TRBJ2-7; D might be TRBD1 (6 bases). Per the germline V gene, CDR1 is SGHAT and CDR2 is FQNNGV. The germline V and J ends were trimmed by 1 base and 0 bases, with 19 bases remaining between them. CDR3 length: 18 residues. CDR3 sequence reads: CASSLATYPGHRSYEQYF. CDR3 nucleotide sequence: TGTGCCAGCAGCTTAGCCACCTACCCGGGACACCGCTCCTACGAGCAGTACTTC.

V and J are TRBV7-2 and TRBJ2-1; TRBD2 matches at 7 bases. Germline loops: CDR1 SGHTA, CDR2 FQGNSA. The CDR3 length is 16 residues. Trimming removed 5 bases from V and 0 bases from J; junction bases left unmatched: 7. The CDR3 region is CASSLSGASSYNEQFF. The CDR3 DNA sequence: TGTGCCAGCAGCCTCAGCGGGGCGAGCTCCTACAATGAGCAGTTCTTC.

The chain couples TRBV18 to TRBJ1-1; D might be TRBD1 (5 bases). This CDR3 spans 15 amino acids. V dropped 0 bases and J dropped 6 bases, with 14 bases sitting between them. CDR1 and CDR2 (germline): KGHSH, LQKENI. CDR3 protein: CASSPPAGWGAEAFF. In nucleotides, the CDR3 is TGTGCCAGCTCACCACCTGCAGGTTGGGGGGCTGAAGCTTTCTTT.

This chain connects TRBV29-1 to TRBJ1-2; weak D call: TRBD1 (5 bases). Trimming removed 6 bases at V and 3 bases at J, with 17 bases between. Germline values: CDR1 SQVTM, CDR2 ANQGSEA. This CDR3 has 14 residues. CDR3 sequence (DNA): TGCAGCGTCCAATTCCCCGGGACTGACTATGGCTACACCTTC. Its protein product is CSVQFPGTDYGYTF.

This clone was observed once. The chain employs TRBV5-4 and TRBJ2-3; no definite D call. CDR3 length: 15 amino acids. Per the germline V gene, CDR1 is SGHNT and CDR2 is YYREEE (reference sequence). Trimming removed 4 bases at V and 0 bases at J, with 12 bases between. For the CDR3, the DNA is TGTGCCAGCAGCCCCCCCCCTTTGAGCACAGATACGCAGTATTTT. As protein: CASSPPPLSTDTQYF. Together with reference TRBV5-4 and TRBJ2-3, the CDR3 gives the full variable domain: ETGVTQSPTHLIKTRGQQVTLRCSSQSGHNTVSWYQQALGQGPQFIFQYYREEENGRGNFPPRFSGLQFPNYSSELNVNALELDDSALYLCASSPPPLSTDTQYFGPGTRLTVL.

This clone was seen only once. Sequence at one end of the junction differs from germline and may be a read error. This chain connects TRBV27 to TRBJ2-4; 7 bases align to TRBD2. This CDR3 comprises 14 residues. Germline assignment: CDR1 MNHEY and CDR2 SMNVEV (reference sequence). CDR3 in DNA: TGTGCCAGCAGTTTTTCTGGACTAGTGGCTCCTGGGCCATTC. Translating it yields CASSFSGLVAPGPF.

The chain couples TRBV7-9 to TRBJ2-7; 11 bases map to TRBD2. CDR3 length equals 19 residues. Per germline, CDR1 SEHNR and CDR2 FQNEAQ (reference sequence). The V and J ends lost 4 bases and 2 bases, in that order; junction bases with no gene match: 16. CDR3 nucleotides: TGTGCCAGCAGCTCAGCGCGTTTAGCGGGAGGGCCTCTTACCTACGAGCAGTACTTC. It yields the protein CASSSARLAGGPLTYEQYF.

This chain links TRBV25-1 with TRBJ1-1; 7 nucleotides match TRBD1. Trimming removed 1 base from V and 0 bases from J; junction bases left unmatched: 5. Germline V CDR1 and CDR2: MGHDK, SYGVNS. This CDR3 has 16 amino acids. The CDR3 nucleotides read TGTGCCAGCAGTGAATGGGACAGCCTCATGAACACTGAAGCTTTCTTT. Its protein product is CASSEWDSLMNTEAFF.

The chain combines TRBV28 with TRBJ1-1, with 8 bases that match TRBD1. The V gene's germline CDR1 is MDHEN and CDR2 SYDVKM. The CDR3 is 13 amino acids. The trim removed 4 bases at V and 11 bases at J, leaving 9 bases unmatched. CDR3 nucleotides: TGTGCCAGCAGTTCCCCCATGGACAGGGCGGCTTTCTTT. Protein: CASSSPMDRAAFF.

CDR3 sequence: CASSSTGMYEQYF. The DNA of the CDR3 is TGTGCCAGCAGTTCTACAGGGATGTACGAGCAGTACTTC. The chain employs TRBV5-6 and TRBJ2-7, with TRBD1 as a possible D gene (6 bases). Trimming took 5 bases from V and 4 from J, leaving 13 bases between them. The CDR3 is 13 amino acids. Germline V gene data show CDR1 as SGHDT and CDR2 as YYEEEE.

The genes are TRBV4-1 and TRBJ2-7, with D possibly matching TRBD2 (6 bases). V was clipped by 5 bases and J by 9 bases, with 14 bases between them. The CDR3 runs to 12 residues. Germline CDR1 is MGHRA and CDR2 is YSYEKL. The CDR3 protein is CASSSQGGGQYF. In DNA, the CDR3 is TGCGCCAGCAGCTCCCAGGGAGGCGGGCAGTACTTC.

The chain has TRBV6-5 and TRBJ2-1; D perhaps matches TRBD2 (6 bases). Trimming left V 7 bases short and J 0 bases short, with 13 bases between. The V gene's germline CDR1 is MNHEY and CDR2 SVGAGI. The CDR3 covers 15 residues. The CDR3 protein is CASKVSGVSYNEQFF. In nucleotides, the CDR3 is TGTGCCAGCAAAGTTAGCGGAGTCTCCTACAATGAGCAGTTCTTC.

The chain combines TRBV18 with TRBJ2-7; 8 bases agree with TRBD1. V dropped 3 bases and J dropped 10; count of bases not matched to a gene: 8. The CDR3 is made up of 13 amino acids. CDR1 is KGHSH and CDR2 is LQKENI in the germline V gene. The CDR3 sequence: CASSPGQGASQYF. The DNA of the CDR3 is TGTGCCAGCTCACCGGGGCAGGGGGCCAGCCAGTACTTC.